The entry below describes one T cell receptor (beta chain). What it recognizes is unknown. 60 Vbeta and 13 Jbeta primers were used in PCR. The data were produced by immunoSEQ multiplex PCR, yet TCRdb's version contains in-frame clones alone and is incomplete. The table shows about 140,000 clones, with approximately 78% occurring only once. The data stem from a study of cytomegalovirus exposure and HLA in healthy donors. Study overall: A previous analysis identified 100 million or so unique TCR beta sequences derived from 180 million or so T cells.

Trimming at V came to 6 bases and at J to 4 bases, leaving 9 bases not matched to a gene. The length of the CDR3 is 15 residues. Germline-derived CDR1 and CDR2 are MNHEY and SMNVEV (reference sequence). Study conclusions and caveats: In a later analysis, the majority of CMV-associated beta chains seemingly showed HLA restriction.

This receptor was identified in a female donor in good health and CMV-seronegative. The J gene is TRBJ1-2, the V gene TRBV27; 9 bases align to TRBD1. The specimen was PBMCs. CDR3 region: CASRSYRGPFYGYTF. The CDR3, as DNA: TGTGCCAGCAGGAGCTACAGGGGGCCCTTCTATGGCTACACCTTC.